The sequence of this TCR beta chain was determined in a study of cytomegalovirus exposure and HLA in healthy donors. Germline CDR1 and CDR2: SEHNR and FQNEAQ (reference sequence). The CDR3 runs to 17 residues. V shed 1 base, J shed 2 bases, and the junction held 8 bases outside the gene matches. PCR primers comprised 60 Vbeta and 13 Jbeta primers. The protocol was immunoSEQ multiplex PCR, while the TCRdb copy is restricted to in-frame clones and leaves out a portion. This table has 110,000 or so clones, roughly 80% appearing once. V and J are TRBV7-9 and TRBJ1-5; TRBD1 matches at 7 bases. The sample taken for sequencing was PBMCs. This sequence was found in a woman in her 40s in good health and CMV-seropositive. CDR3 protein: CASSLGRAGGRNQPQHF. CDR3 nucleotides: TGTGCCAGCAGCTTAGGGAGGGCAGGGGGACGCAATCAGCCCCAGCATTTT.